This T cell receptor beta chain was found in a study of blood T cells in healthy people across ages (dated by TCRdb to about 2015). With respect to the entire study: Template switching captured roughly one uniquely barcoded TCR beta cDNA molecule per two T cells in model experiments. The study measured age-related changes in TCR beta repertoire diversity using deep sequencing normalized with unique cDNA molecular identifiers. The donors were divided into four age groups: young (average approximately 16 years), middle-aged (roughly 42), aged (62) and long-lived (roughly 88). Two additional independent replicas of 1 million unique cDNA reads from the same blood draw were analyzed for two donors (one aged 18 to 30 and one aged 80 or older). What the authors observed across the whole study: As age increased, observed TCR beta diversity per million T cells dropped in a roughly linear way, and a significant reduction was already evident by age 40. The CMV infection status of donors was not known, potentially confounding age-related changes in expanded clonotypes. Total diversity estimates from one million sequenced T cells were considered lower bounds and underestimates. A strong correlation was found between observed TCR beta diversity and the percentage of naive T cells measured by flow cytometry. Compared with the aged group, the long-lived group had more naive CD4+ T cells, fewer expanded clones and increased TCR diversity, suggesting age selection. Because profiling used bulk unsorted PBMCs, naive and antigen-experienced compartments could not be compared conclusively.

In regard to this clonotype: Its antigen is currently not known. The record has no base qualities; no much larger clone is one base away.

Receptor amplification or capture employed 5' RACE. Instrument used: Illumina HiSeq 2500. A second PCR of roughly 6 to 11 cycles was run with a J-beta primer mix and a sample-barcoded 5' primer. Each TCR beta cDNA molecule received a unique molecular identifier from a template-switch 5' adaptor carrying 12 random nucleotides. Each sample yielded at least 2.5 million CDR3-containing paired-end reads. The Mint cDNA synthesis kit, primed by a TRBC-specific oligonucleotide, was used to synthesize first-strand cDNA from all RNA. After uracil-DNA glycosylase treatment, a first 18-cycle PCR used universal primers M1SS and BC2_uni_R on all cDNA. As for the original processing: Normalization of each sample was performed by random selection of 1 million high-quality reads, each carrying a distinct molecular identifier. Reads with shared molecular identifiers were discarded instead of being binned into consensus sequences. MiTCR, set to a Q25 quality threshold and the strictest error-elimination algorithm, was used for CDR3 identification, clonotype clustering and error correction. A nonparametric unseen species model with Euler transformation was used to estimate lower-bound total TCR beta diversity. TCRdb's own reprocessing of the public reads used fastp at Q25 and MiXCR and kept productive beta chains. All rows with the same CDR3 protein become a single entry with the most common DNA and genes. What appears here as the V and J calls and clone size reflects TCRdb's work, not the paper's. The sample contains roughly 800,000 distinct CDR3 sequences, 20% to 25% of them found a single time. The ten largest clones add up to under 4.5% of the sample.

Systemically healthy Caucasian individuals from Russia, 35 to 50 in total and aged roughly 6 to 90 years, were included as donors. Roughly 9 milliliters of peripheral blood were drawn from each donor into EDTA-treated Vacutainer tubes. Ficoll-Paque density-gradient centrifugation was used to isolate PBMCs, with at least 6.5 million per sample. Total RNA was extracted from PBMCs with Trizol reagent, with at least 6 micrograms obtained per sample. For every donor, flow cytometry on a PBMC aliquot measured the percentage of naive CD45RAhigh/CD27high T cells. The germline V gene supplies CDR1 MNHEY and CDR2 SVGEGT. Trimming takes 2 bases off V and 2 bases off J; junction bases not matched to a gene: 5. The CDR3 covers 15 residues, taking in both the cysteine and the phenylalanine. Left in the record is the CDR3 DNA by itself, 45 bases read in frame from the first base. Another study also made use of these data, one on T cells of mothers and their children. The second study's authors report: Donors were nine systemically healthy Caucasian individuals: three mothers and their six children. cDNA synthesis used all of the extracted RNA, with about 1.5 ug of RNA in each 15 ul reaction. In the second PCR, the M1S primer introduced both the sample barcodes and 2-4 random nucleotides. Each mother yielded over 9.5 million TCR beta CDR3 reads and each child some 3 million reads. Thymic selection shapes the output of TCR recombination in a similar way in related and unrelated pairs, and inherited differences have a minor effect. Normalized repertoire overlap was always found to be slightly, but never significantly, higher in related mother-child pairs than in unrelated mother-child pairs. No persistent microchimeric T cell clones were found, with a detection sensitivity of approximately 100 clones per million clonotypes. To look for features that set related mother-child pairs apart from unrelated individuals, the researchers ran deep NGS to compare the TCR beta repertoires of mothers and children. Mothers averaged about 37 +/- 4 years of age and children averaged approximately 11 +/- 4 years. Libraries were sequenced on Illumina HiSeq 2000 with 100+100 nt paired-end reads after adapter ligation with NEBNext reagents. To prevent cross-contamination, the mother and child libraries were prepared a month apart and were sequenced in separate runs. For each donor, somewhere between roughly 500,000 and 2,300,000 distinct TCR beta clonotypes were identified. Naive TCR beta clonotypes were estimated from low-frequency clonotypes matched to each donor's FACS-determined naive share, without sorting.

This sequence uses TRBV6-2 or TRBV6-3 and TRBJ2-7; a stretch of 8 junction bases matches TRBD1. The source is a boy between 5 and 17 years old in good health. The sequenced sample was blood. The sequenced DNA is TGTGCCAGCAGTTACATGGGGACAGGAACCTACGAGCAGTACTTC. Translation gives CASSYMGTGTYEQYF.